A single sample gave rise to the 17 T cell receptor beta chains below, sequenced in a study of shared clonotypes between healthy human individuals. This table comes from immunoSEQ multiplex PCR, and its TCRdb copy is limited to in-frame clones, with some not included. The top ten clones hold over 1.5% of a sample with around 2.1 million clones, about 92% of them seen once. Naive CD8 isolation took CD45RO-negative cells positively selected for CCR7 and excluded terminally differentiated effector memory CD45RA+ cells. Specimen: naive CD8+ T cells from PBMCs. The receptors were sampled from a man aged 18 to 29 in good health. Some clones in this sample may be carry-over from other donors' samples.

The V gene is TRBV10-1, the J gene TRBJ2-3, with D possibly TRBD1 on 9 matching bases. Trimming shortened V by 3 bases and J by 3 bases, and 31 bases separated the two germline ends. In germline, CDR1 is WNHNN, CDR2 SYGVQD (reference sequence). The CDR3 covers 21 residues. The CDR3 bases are TGCGCCAGCAGTGACAGGGACAGGGCTCACCCACGCCGGGAGGGTACAGATACGCAGTATTTT. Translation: CASSDRDRAHPRREGTDTQYF.

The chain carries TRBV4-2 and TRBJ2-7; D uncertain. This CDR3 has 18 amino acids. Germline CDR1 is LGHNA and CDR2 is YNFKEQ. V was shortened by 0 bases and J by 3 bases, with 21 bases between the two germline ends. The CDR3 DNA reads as TGTGCCAGCAGCCAAGATGGTCAACGTGGTTGGGGAAACTACGAGCAGTACTTC. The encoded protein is CASSQDGQRGWGNYEQYF.

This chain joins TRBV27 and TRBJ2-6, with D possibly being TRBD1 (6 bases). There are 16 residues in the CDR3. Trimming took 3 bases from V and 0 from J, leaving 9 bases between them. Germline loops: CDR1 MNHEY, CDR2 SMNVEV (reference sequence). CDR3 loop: CASSFRGSSGANVLTF. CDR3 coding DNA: TGTGCCAGCAGTTTTAGGGGGAGCTCTGGGGCCAACGTCCTGACTTTC.

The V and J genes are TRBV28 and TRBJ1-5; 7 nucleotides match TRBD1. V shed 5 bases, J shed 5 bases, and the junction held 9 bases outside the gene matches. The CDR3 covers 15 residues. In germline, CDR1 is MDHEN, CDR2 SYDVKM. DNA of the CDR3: TGTGCCAGCAGTCCCGGACAGGTCGGCGATCAGCCCCAGCATTTT. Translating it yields CASSPGQVGDQPQHF. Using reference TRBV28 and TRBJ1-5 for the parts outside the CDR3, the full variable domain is DVKVTQSSRYLVKRTGEKVFLECVQDMDHENMFWYRQDPGLGLRLIYFSYDVKMKEKGDIPEGYSVSREKKERFSLILESASTNQTSMYLCASSPGQVGDQPQHFGDGTRLSIL.

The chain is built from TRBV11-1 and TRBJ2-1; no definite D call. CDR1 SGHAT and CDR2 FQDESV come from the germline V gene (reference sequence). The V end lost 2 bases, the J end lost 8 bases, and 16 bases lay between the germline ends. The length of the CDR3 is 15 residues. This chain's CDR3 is CASSLTPFIRDEQFF. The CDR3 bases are TGTGCCAGCAGCTTAACCCCCTTTATTCGCGATGAGCAGTTCTTC.

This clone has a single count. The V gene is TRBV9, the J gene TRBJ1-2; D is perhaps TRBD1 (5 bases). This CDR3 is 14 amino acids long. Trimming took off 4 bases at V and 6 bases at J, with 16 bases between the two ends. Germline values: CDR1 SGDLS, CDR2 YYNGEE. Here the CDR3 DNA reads TGTGCCAGCAGCACGGGAGGAGGGGCGAATGGCTACACCTTC. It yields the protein CASSTGGGANGYTF.

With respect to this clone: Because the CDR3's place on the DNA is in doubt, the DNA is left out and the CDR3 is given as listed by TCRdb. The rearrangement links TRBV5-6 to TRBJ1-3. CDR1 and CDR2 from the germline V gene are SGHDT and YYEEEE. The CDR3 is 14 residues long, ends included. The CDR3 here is CASSSSLHGNTIYF.

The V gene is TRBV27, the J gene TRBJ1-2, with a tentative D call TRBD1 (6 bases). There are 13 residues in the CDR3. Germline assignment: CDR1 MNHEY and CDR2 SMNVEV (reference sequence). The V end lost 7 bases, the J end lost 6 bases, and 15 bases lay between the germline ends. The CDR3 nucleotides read TGTGCCAGCACCCAACAGGGACTGAATGGCTACACCTTC. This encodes CASTQQGLNGYTF.

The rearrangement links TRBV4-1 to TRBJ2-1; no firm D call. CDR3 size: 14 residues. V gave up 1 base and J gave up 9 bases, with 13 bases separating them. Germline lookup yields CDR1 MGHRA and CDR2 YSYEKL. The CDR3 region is CASSQGGVGPEQFF. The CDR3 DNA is TGCGCCAGCAGCCAAGGGGGTGTAGGCCCTGAGCAGTTCTTC.

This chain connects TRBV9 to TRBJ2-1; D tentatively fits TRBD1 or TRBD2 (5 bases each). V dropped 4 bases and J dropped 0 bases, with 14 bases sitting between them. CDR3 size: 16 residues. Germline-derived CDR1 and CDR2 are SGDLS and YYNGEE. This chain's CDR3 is CASSPVGGNSYNEQFF. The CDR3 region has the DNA TGTGCCAGCAGCCCAGTTGGGGGTAACTCCTACAATGAGCAGTTCTTC.

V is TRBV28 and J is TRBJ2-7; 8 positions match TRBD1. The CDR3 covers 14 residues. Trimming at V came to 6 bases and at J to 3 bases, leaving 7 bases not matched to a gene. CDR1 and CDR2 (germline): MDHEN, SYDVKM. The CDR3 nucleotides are TGTGCCAGCAGCCGCCCGGACAGGGTCTACGAGCAGTACTTC. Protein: CASSRPDRVYEQYF. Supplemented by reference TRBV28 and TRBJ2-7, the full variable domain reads DVKVTQSSRYLVKRTGEKVFLECVQDMDHENMFWYRQDPGLGLRLIYFSYDVKMKEKGDIPEGYSVSREKKERFSLILESASTNQTSMYLCASSRPDRVYEQYFGPGTRLTVT.

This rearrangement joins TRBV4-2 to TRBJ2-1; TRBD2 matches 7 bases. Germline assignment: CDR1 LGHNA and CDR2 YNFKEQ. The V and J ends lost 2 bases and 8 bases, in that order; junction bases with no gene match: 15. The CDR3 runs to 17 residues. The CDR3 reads CASSQNARRESGDEQFF. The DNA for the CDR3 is TGTGCCAGCAGCCAAAATGCCAGGCGGGAGTCCGGGGATGAGCAGTTCTTC.

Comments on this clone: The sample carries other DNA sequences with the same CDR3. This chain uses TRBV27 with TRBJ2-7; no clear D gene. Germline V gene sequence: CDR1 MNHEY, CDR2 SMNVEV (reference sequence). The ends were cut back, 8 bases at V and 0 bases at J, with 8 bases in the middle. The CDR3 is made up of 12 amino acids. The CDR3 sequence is CASHSGSYEQYF. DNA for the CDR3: TGTGCCAGCCACTCGGGCTCCTACGAGCAGTACTTC.

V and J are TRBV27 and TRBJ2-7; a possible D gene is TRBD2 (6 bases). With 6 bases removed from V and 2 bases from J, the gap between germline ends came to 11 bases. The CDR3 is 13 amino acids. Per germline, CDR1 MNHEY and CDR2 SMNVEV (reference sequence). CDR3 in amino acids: CASSTGLTYEQYF. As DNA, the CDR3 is TGTGCCAGCAGCACGGGACTCACCTACGAGCAGTACTTC.

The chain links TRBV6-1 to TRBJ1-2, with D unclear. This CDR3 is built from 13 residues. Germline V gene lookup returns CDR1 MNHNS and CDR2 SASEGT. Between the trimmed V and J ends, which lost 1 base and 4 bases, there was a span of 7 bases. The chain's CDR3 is CASSEGRSYGYTF. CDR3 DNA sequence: TGTGCCAGCAGTGAAGGCCGGTCCTATGGCTACACCTTC.

CDR3 region: CASSLVGGANEKLFF. CDR3 coding DNA: TGTGCCAGCAGCTTAGTAGGGGGTGCTAATGAAAAACTGTTTTTT. This chain uses TRBV7-6 with TRBJ1-4, with D possibly matching TRBD1 (6 bases). The CDR3 extends over 15 amino acids. V lost 1 base, J lost 3 bases, and 9 bases lay in between. Germline CDR1 and CDR2: SGHVS and FNYEAQ.

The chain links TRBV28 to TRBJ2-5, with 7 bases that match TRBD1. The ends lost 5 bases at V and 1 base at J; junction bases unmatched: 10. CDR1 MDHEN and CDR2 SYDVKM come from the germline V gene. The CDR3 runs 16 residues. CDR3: CASSLPGTDVQETQYF. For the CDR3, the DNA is TGTGCCAGCAGTCTCCCGGGGACAGATGTCCAAGAGACCCAGTACTTC.